This passage covers 17 T cell receptor beta chains from one sample sequenced in a study of shared T cell receptors in the human thymus (dated by TCRdb to the early 2020s). Libraries were constructed by the immunoSEQ multiplex PCR assay. The source is immuneACCESS, and TCRdb retained only in-frame sequences with V and J called. Part of the clones is not carried over; for the studies checked, unresolved V genes explain less than half of this, and the remainder is unexplained. In this sample the table shows some 700,000 clones, 70% to 90% of which occur a single time. The top ten clones comprise about 0.0098% of the sample. In addition, the sample was reused for a study of human thymus T cells.

Sequencing was carried out using thymocytes. The receptor source for this set is a girl in the first two years of life with a congenital heart defect. Donor details come from another sample of the same person, matched by shared clones.

This chain uses TRBV6-5 with TRBJ1-1; TRBD1 matches at 7 bases. Losses at the gene ends were 7 bases for V and 1 base for J; bases not matched to a gene: 9. The germline gives CDR1 MNHEY, CDR2 SVGAGI. This CDR3 comprises 15 residues. This CDR3 reads CASTWAGTENTEAFF. CDR3 sequence (DNA): TGTGCCAGCACTTGGGCCGGGACAGAGAACACTGAAGCTTTCTTT.

This chain joins TRBV6-1 and TRBJ1-6; maybe TRBD1 (5 bases). Deletions cut 1 base from V and 8 bases from J, with 12 bases between. The length of the CDR3 is 15 residues. Germline V gene sequence: CDR1 MNHNS, CDR2 SASEGT. CDR3 sequence: CASSEGGVSDSPLHF. The CDR3 DNA reads TGTGCCAGCAGTGAAGGGGGGGTTTCTGATTCACCCCTCCACTTT.

The rearrangement links TRBV5-6 to TRBJ1-1; D uncertain. CDR1 is SGHDT, CDR2 YYEEEE, per germline. Trimming shortened V by 4 bases and J by 3 bases, and 13 bases separated the two germline ends. This CDR3 spans 14 amino acids. The CDR3 DNA is TGTGCCAGCAGCGGTGGGCCCCTGGACACTGAAGCTTTCTTT. Its translation: CASSGGPLDTEAFF.

The J gene is TRBJ2-1, the V gene TRBV28; 8 positions agree with TRBD2. CDR3 length: 15 amino acids. In germline, CDR1 is MDHEN, CDR2 SYDVKM. Losses at the gene ends were 0 bases for V and 7 bases for J; bases not matched to a gene: 5. CDR3 amino acids: CASSLCGGARNEQFF. CDR3 in DNA: TGTGCCAGCAGTTTATGCGGGGGGGCAAGGAATGAGCAGTTCTTC.

The J gene is TRBJ2-7, the V gene TRBV11-2; 7 nucleotides line up with TRBD1. The CDR3 covers 15 residues. V shed 5 bases, J shed 9 bases, and the junction held 16 bases outside the gene matches. The germline CDR1 and CDR2 sequences are SGHAT and FQNNGV. CDR3 in amino acids: CASSTLTGSWGMQYF. In DNA, the CDR3 is TGTGCCAGCAGCACCTTGACAGGGAGTTGGGGCATGCAGTACTTC.

The V gene is TRBV7-8, the J gene TRBJ2-7; tentatively, D is TRBD1 (6 bases). This CDR3 comprises 15 residues. Trimming pared 7 bases from V and 0 bases from J, leaving 16 bases between. Germline V gives CDR1 SGHVS, CDR2 FQNEAQ. The CDR3 bases are TGTGCCAGCACCCCATCGGACAGCCTCTCCTACGAGCAGTACTTC. Translated: CASTPSDSLSYEQYF.

This clone was seen a handful of times. The chain combines TRBV5-6 with TRBJ1-3; 7 nucleotides align to TRBD1. The germline V gene encodes CDR1 SGHDT and CDR2 YYEEEE. The ends lost 2 bases at V and 15 bases at J; junction bases unmatched: 14. The CDR3 sequence is 14 residues long. The CDR3, as DNA: TGTGCCAGCAGCTTAGGGGGAGCCCGGGACAGCCGATATTTT. As protein: CASSLGGARDSRYF.

The sample holds one count of this clone. The chain links TRBV2 to TRBJ2-3; the D gene is possibly TRBD2 (5 bases). The CDR3 is 14 residues long. Germline V gene lookup returns CDR1 SNHLY and CDR2 FYNNEI. V lost 10 bases, J lost 4 bases, and 18 bases lay in between. CDR3 sequence reads: CANYGLAFADTQYF. The CDR3 coding sequence is TGTGCCAACTATGGGCTAGCTTTCGCAGATACGCAGTATTTT.

The CDR3 sequence: CASSDSSMSSYEQYF. CDR3 nucleotides: TGTGCCAGCAGTGACTCAAGTATGAGCTCCTACGAGCAGTACTTC. The gene calls are TRBV6-1 and TRBJ2-7, with D unresolved. Germline V lookup: CDR1 MNHNS, CDR2 SASEGT. V was shortened by 3 bases and J by 0 bases, with 12 bases between the two germline ends. The CDR3 is 15 amino acids.

The chain uses TRBV6-1 and TRBJ2-7, with 10 bases lining up with TRBD1. Germline-derived CDR1 and CDR2 are MNHNS and SASEGT. The CDR3 has 15 residues. After removal of 5 bases from V and 5 bases from J, the junction contained 9 bases not matched to a gene. CDR3 loop: CASSHRDRGRDEQYF. CDR3 nucleotides: TGTGCCAGCAGTCATCGGGACAGGGGACGGGACGAGCAGTACTTC.

This clone occurred a few times. As DNA, the CDR3 is TGTGCCAGCAGCGCGAAAGTTAGCGGGGGGGCTTCTTACAATGAGCAGTTCTTC. Translated, it gives CASSAKVSGGASYNEQFF. The chain employs TRBV6-4 and TRBJ2-1; 11 bases are shared with TRBD2. The germline V gene has CDR1 MRHNA and CDR2 SNTAGT. This CDR3 region has 18 residues. V lost 6 bases and J lost 4; bases outside the gene matches: 14.

This rearrangement joins TRBV7-2 to TRBJ1-2; D gene uncertain. Germline V gene lookup returns CDR1 SGHTA and CDR2 FQGNSA. There are 16 residues in the CDR3. The V end was cut by 1 base, the J end by 4 bases, with 16 bases between. The DNA for the CDR3 is TGTGCCAGCAGCTTAGATTTGGGCTGCGCGAGCTATGGCTACACCTTC. Protein product: CASSLDLGCASYGYTF. The full variable domain, with the rest looked up from reference TRBV7-2 and TRBJ1-2, is GAGVSQSPSNKVTEKGKDVELRCDPISGHTALYWYRQSLGQGLEFLIYFQGNSAPDKSGLPSDRFSAERTGGSVSTLTIQRTQQEDSAVYLCASSLDLGCASYGYTFGSGTRLTVV.

The chain combines TRBV7-2 with TRBJ1-5; unclear D gene. Trimming cost V 1 base and J 2 bases, with 12 bases left between them. Germline V lookup: CDR1 SGHTA, CDR2 FQGNSA. This CDR3 is built from 16 residues. CDR3 DNA sequence: TGTGCCAGCAGCTTAGAGGGATCGGAGGGCAATCAGCCCCAGCATTTT. It yields the protein CASSLEGSEGNQPQHF. The complete variable domain, with remaining parts taken from reference TRBV7-2 and TRBJ1-5, reads GAGVSQSPSNKVTEKGKDVELRCDPISGHTALYWYRQSLGQGLEFLIYFQGNSAPDKSGLPSDRFSAERTGGSVSTLTIQRTQQEDSAVYLCASSLEGSEGNQPQHFGDGTRLSIL.

The chain couples TRBV5-5 to TRBJ1-2, with 7 bases fitting TRBD1. J gave up 4 bases and V 6 bases, and 9 bases lay outside the gene matches. The germline V gene has CDR1 SGHKS and CDR2 YYEKEE (reference sequence). The CDR3 is 14 residues long. CDR3 residues: CASTVKGAPYGYTF. The CDR3 DNA reads TGTGCCAGCACGGTAAAGGGGGCCCCCTATGGCTACACCTTC.

V usage is TRBV5-6 and J usage is TRBJ2-4; 12 bases match TRBD2. V lost 2 bases, J lost 8 bases, and 8 bases stayed unmatched. Looked up from germline, CDR1 is SGHDT and CDR2 is YYEEEE. CDR3 length: 16 amino acids. The CDR3 loop reads CASSFRLAGGPDIQYF. The DNA for the CDR3 is TGTGCCAGCAGCTTCCGTCTAGCGGGGGGGCCGGACATTCAGTACTTC.

J is TRBJ2-3 and V is TRBV2, with 10 bases aligning to TRBD1. V trimming: 7 bases; J trimming: 6 bases; junction bases outside the gene matches: 16. From germline, CDR1 is SNHLY and CDR2 FYNNEI. The CDR3 is 17 amino acids. CDR3 residues: CASKEKDRGIVGDTQYF. The CDR3 DNA sequence: TGTGCCAGCAAGGAGAAGGACAGGGGGATAGTAGGGGATACGCAGTATTTT. The full variable domain, its missing parts supplied by reference TRBV2 and TRBJ2-3, is EPEVTQTPSHQVTQMGQEVILRCVPISNHLYFYWYRQILGQKVEFLVSFYNNEISEKSEIFDDQFSVERPDGSNFTLKIRSTKLEDSAMYFCASKEKDRGIVGDTQYFGPGTRLTVL.

The rearrangement joins TRBV4-1 to TRBJ2-1; weak D call: TRBD1 (5 bases). V dropped 2 bases and J dropped 6 bases, with 17 bases sitting between them. This CDR3 has 16 amino acids. CDR1 is MGHRA and CDR2 is YSYEKL in the germline V gene. CDR3 DNA: TGCGCCAGCAGCCAACGAGACAGAGTCCTGCGCAATGAGCAGTTCTTC. Translation: CASSQRDRVLRNEQFF.